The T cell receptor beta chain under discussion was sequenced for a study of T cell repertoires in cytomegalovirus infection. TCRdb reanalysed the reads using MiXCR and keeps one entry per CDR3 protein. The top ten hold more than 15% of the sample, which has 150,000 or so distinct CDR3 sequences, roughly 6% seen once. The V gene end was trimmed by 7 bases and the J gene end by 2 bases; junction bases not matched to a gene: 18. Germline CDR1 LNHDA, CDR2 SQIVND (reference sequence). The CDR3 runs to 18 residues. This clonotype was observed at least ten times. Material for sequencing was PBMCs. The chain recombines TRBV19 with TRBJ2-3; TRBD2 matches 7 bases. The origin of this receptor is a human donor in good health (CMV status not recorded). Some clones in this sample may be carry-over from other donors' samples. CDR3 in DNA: TGTGCCAGTAAGCCCAGCCCCCTGGCGGGGGTTCTCACAGATACGCAGTATTTT. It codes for CASKPSPLAGVLTDTQYF.